Detailed here is one TCR beta chain. Its antigen is undetermined. This specimen comes from a study of T-cell reconstitution after alpha-beta-depleted transplantation in children. Study-level results: For some patients, TCRbeta diversity was high at day 60 because of recipient T cells and thymic progenitors that survived. Reports say that about two months after transplant, the alpha-beta T cells came out of several hundred graft clones that had expanded. Counts and diversity of T cells one year after transplant came mostly from newly produced T cells.

This CDR3 region has 15 residues. The germline CDR1 and CDR2 sequences are DFQATT and SNEGSKA (reference sequence). Losses at the gene ends were 5 bases for V and 4 bases for J; bases not matched to a gene: 10. As it was prepared, the TCRbeta library received unique molecular identifiers. One entry per CDR3 protein results from TCRdb running MiXCR on the PCR reads. The profile shows 250,000 to 300,000 distinct CDR3 sequences, around 7.1% of them singletons. The material was peripheral blood, obtained 360 days after TCRalphabeta/CD19-depleted stem cell transplant. The chain joins TRBV20-1 to TRBJ2-1; the match to TRBD2 covers 8 bases. This TCR was sampled from a female patient aged 2-9 years who had a stem cell transplant for Fanconi anemia, so the T cells may come from the graft donor. The CDR3: CSAEPPSGGYNEQFF. The CDR3 nucleotides read TGCAGTGCTGAGCCCCCAAGCGGGGGATACAATGAGCAGTTCTTC.